The 19 T cell receptor beta chains reported below all come from one sample, sequenced in a study of blood T cell repertoires in COVID-19. The method was immunoSEQ multiplex PCR; TCRdb's version includes in-frame clones alone and lacks a portion of them. The repertoire holds about 400,000 clones, with roughly 90% as singletons. Sequencing was done on a sample of PBMCs or T cells enriched from blood (not recorded which). These receptors all come from a woman aged 40 to 50 with acute COVID-19.

This clone has just a few counts. The rearrangement joins TRBV4-2 to TRBJ2-7, with TRBD2 identical over 7 bases. The CDR3 is 15 residues long. With V trimmed by 4 bases and J by 4 bases, 10 bases remained unmatched. Germline V CDR1 and CDR2: LGHNA, YNFKEQ. The CDR3: CASSPLTSTWYEQYF. The CDR3 nucleotides are TGTGCCAGCAGCCCGTTGACTAGCACTTGGTACGAGCAGTACTTC.

This clone appeared once. The chain is built from TRBV12-3 or TRBV12-4 and TRBJ1-2, with no clear D. There are 13 residues in the CDR3. Trimming stripped 2 bases from V and 3 bases from J, with 7 bases between. CDR3 nucleotides: TGTGCCAGCAGTTTACTCCCGGACTATGGCTACACCTTC. Amino acids: CASSLLPDYGYTF.

The rearrangement joins TRBV11-2 to TRBJ1-1; 11 bases align to TRBD1. The V gene's germline CDR1 is SGHAT and CDR2 FQNNGV. The CDR3 runs to 15 residues. The ends lost 1 base at V and 4 bases at J; junction bases unmatched: 2. This chain's CDR3 is CASSLVGTGGTEAFF. The CDR3 bases are TGTGCCAGCAGCTTAGTCGGGACAGGGGGCACTGAAGCTTTCTTT.

J is TRBJ2-7 and V is TRBV4-2, with D perhaps matching TRBD1 (6 bases). The CDR3 covers 18 residues. CDR1 is LGHNA and CDR2 is YNFKEQ in the germline V gene. V shed 5 bases and J shed 0 bases, with 23 bases lying between them. CDR3 sequence reads: CASSTRIYDRSYSYEQYF. DNA of the CDR3: TGTGCCAGCAGCACAAGAATATACGACAGGTCTTACTCCTACGAGCAGTACTTC.

This chain links TRBV4-1 with TRBJ1-4, with TRBD1 matching 10 bases. Germline-derived CDR1 and CDR2 are MGHRA and YSYEKL. V trimming: 4 bases; J trimming: 1 base; junction bases outside the gene matches: 9. There are 18 residues in the CDR3. The CDR3 DNA is TGCGCCAGCAGCCGCCGACAGGGGGCTTTTATAACTAATGAAAAACTGTTTTTT. This encodes CASSRRQGAFITNEKLFF.

This chain joins TRBV5-4 and TRBJ1-3; TRBD1 matches at 7 bases. The V gene's germline CDR1 is SGHNT and CDR2 YYREEE (reference sequence). The V segment lost 3 bases and the J segment 4 bases; nucleotides outside the gene matches: 4. This CDR3 is built from 14 residues. CDR3 DNA sequence: TGTGCCAGCAGCTGGGGGGACAGCGGAAACACCATATATTTT. It is translated as CASSWGDSGNTIYF.

V and J are TRBV27 and TRBJ1-1; tentatively, D is TRBD1 (5 bases). V gave up 5 bases and J gave up 5 bases, with 18 bases separating them. The CDR3 totals 15 residues. Germline V lookup: CDR1 MNHEY, CDR2 SMNVEV (reference sequence). CDR3 DNA sequence: TGTGCCAGCAGTCTAATAGGGGCGTATGGTACTGAAGCTTTCTTT. It translates to CASSLIGAYGTEAFF.

The V and J genes are TRBV3-1 (or the pseudogene TRBV3-2) and TRBJ1-5; TRBD1 aligns across 7 bases. The junction had 5 bases not matched to a gene; V was cut back by 1 base and J by 5 bases. The V gene's germline CDR1 is LGHDT and CDR2 YNNKEL (reference sequence). The CDR3 length is 15 residues. The CDR3 spells CASSQGTGDYQPQHF. CDR3 bases: TGTGCCAGCAGCCAAGGGACAGGCGATTATCAGCCCCAGCATTTT.

The chain links TRBV5-1 to TRBJ1-1; no reliable D call. The CDR3 extends over 13 amino acids. Between the trimmed V and J ends, which lost 7 bases and 1 base, there was a span of 11 bases. CDR1 and CDR2 from the germline V gene are SGHRS and YFSETQ. The CDR3: CASQASGNTEAFF. The CDR3 DNA reads TGCGCCAGCCAGGCAAGCGGGAACACTGAAGCTTTCTTT.

In regard to this clone: Distinct nucleotide sequences in the sample also encode this CDR3. The V call is TRBV18, the J call TRBJ2-3; TRBD2 might be the D (5 bases). The CDR3 totals 16 residues. Germline V gene sequence: CDR1 KGHSH, CDR2 LQKENI. V lost 3 bases and J lost 2, with 15 bases in between. The CDR3 protein is CASSPTSGVNTDTQYF. The DNA of the CDR3 is TGTGCCAGCTCACCTACTTCCGGGGTGAACACAGATACGCAGTATTTT.

V usage is TRBV19 and J usage is TRBJ1-5, with a tentative D call TRBD1 (5 bases). The germline CDR1 and CDR2 sequences are LNHDA and SQIVND (reference sequence). V was pared by 7 bases and J by 4 bases, with 11 bases between. CDR3 size: 13 residues. CDR3 region: CASMRQTNQPQHF. The CDR3 DNA follows: TGTGCCAGTATGAGACAGACAAATCAGCCCCAGCATTTT.

The chain has TRBV9 and TRBJ2-7; 9 nucleotides match TRBD2. Germline V lookup: CDR1 SGDLS, CDR2 YYNGEE. The CDR3 contains 14 residues. The V segment lost 1 base and the J segment 4 bases; nucleotides outside the gene matches: 3. CDR3: CASSVNAGGYEQYF. The DNA of the CDR3 is TGTGCCAGCAGCGTAAATGCGGGGGGGTACGAGCAGTACTTC.

The chain couples TRBV23-1 to TRBJ1-1; D might be TRBD1 (6 bases). TRBV23-1 is placed among ORFs of uncertain function. The V end was cut by 2 bases, the J end by 4 bases, with 17 bases between. The CDR3 loop spans 16 amino acids. CDR3 amino acids: CASSQPGGGQRTEAFF. CDR3 in DNA: TGCGCCAGCAGTCAACCTGGGGGGGGGCAACGCACTGAAGCTTTCTTT.

The chain has TRBV14 and TRBJ2-1; the match to TRBD2 covers 8 bases. This CDR3 has 15 amino acids. After removal of 7 bases from V and 2 bases from J, the junction contained 7 bases not matched to a gene. Germline CDR1 SGHDN, CDR2 FVKESK. The CDR3 reads CASKLAGGPYNEQFF. Written as DNA, the CDR3 is TGTGCCAGCAAATTGGCGGGGGGACCCTACAATGAGCAGTTCTTC.

The chain joins TRBV12-3 or TRBV12-4 to TRBJ1-3, with D perhaps TRBD1 (6 bases). V lost 5 bases and J 3 bases, leaving 8 bases between the germline ends. This CDR3 is 13 amino acids long. The CDR3 region has the DNA TGTGCCAGCAGTGCAGGGGTTGGAAACACCATATATTTT. Amino acids: CASSAGVGNTIYF.

The CDR3 loop reads CASSFSGEQYF. The CDR3 nucleotides read TGTGCCAGCAGCTTTTCGGGCGAGCAGTACTTC. This chain uses TRBV5-5 with TRBJ2-7; D unresolved. Germline values: CDR1 SGHKS, CDR2 YYEKEE (reference sequence). V dropped 2 bases and J dropped 6 bases, with 6 bases sitting between them. The CDR3 extends over 11 amino acids. Drawing the rest from reference TRBV5-5 and TRBJ2-7, the complete variable domain is DAGVTQSPTHLIKTRGQQVTLRCSPISGHKSVSWYQQVLGQGPQFIFQYYEKEERGRGNFPDRFSARQFPNYSSELNVNALLLGDSALYLCASSFSGEQYFGPGTRLTVT.

The chain combines TRBV4-1 with TRBJ2-3, with D unclear. Germline CDR1 MGHRA, CDR2 YSYEKL. The germline V and J ends were trimmed by 4 bases and 14 bases, with 19 bases remaining between them. This CDR3 contains 13 residues. CDR3 region: CASSPPHRLYPYF. CDR3 DNA: TGCGCCAGCAGCCCCCCACATAGACTTTATCCGTATTTT.

The CDR3 nucleotides are TGTGCCAGCCAATCACTAGCGGGCCCTGGCGAGCAGTACTTC. This translates into CASQSLAGPGEQYF. The chain uses TRBV6-6 and TRBJ2-7; 9 nucleotides align to TRBD2. Germline values: CDR1 MNHNY, CDR2 SVGAGI (reference sequence). V lost 8 bases and J lost 6; bases outside the gene matches: 11. This CDR3 has 14 amino acids.

This clone was observed a single time. The chain couples TRBV4-1 to TRBJ2-6, with D tentatively TRBD1 (5 bases). The CDR3 covers 17 residues. Germline CDR1 and CDR2: MGHRA and YSYEKL. The V end was cut by 1 base, the J end by 4 bases, with 14 bases between. CDR3 bases: TGCGCCAGCAGCCAAGCCGGTCAAGGGGTGGGGGCCAACGTCCTGACTTTC. It specifies CASSQAGQGVGANVLTF.